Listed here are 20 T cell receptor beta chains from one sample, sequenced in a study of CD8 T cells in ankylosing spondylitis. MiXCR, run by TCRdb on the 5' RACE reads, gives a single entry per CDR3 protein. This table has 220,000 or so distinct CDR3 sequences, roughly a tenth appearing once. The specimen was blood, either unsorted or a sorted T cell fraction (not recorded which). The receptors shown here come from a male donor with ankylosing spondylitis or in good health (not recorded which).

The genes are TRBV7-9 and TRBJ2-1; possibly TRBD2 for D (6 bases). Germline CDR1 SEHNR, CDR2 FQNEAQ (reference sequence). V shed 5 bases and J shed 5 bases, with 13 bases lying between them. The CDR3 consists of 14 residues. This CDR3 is CASSLGGVNNEQFF. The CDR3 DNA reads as TGTGCCAGCAGCCTGGGGGGTGTGAACAATGAGCAGTTCTTC.

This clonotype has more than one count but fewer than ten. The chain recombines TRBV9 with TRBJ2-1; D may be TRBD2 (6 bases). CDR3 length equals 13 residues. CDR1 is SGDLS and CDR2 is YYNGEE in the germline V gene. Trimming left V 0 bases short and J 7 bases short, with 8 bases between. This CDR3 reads CASSVDRGNEQFF. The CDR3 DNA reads TGTGCCAGCAGCGTAGATCGGGGGAATGAGCAGTTCTTC.

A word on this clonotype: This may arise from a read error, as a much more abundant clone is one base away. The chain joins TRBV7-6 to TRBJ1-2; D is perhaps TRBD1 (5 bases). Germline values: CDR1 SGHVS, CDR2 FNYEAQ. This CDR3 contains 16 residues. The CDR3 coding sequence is TGTGCCAGCAGCTTAACGGCTGGGCAGGGATCCTATGGCGACACCTTC. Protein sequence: CASSLTAGQGSYGDTF. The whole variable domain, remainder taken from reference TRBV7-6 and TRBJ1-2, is GAGVSQSPRYKVTKRGQDVALRCDPISGHVSLYWYRQALGQGPEFLTYFNYEAQQDKSGLPNDRFSAERPEGSISTLTIQRTEQRDSAMYRCASSLTAGQGSYGDTFGSGTRLTVV.

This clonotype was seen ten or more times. Here the CDR3 reads CASSTRNTGELFF. DNA of the CDR3: TGTGCCAGCAGCACCCGTAACACCGGGGAGCTGTTTTTT. The chain carries TRBV9 and TRBJ2-2; D not resolved. V shed 4 bases and J shed 2 bases, with 6 bases lying between them. The CDR3 length is 13 residues. From germline, CDR1 is SGDLS and CDR2 YYNGEE. The full variable domain, completed using reference TRBV9 and TRBJ2-2, is DSGVTQTPKHLITATGQRVTLRCSPRSGDLSVYWYQQSLDQGLQFLIQYYNGEERAKGNILERFSAQQFPDLHSELNLSSLELGDSALYFCASSTRNTGELFFGEGSRLTVL.

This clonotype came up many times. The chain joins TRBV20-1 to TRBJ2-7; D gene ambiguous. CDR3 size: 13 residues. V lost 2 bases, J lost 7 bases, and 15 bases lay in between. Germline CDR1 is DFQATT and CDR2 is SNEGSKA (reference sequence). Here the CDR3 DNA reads TGCAGTGCTAGATATACCGGGCGGCGGGAGCAGTACTTC. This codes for CSARYTGRREQYF.

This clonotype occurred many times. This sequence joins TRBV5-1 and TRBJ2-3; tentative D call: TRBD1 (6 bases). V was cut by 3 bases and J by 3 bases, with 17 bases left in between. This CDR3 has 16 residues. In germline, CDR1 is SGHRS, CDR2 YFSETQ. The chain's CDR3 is CASSSQGGLPTDTQYF. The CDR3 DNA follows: TGCGCCAGCAGCTCACAAGGGGGTCTCCCAACAGATACGCAGTATTTT.

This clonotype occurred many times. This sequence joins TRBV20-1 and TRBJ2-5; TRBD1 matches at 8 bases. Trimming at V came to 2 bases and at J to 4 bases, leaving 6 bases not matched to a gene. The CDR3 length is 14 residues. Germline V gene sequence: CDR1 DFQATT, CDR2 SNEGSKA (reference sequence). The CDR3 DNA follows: TGCAGTGCTAGAACGACAGGGGATGGAGAGACCCAGTACTTC. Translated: CSARTTGDGETQYF.

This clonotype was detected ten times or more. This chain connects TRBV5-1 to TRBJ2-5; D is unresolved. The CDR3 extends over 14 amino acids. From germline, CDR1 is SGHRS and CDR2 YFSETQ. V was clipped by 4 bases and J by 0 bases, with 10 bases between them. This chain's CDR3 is CASSSMQYQETQYF. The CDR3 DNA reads TGCGCCAGCAGCAGCATGCAGTACCAAGAGACCCAGTACTTC.

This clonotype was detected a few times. The CDR3 nucleotides read TGTGCCACTTCAGACAGGGGGCCCATTCAGTACTTC. This encodes CATSDRGPIQYF. The rearrangement links TRBV19 to TRBJ2-4, with 10 nucleotides matching TRBD1. Germline V gives CDR1 LNHDA, CDR2 SQIVND (reference sequence). The CDR3 length is 12 residues. The V segment lost 10 bases and the J segment 9 bases; nucleotides outside the gene matches: 6.

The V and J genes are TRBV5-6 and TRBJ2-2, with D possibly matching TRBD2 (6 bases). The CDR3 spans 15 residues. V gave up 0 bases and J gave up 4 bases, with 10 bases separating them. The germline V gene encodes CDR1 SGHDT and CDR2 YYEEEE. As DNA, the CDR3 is TGTGCCAGCAGCTTGGAAGGGCGGGGCACCGGGGAGCTGTTTTTT. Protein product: CASSLEGRGTGELFF.

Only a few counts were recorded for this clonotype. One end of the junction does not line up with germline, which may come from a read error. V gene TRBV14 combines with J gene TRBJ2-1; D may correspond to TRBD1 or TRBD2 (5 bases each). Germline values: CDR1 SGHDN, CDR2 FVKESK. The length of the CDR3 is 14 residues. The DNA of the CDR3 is TGTGCCAGCACCCCCCGGGGCTCCAACAATGAGCAGTTCTTC. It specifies CASTPRGSNNEQFF.

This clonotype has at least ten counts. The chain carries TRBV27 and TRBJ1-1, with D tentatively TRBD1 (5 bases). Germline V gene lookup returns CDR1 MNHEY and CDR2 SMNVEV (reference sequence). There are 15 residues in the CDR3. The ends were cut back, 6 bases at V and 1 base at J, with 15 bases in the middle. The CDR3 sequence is CASSLALRGNTEAFF. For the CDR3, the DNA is TGTGCCAGCAGCTTAGCCTTAAGGGGGAACACTGAAGCTTTCTTT.

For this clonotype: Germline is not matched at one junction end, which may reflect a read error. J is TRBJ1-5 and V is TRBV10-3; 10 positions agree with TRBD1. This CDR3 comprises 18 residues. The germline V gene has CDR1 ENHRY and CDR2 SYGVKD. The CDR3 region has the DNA TGTGCCAACAGCCAAAATCGGAATCGGGACAGGGGACATCAGCCCCAACATTTT. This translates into CANSQNRNRDRGHQPQHF.

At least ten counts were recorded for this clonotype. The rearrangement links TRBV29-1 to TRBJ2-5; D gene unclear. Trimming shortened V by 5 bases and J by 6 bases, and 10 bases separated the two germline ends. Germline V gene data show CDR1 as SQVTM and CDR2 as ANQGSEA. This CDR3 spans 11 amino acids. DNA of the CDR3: TGCAGCGTTCGGACCGCCCAGACCCAGTACTTC. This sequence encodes CSVRTAQTQYF.

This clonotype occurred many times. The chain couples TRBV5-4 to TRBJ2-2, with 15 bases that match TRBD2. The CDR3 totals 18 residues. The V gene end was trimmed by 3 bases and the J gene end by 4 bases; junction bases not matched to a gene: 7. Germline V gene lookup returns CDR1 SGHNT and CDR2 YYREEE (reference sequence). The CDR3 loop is CASSSGTSGGSPTGELFF. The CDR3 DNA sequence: TGTGCCAGCAGCTCCGGGACTAGCGGGGGGTCTCCCACCGGGGAGCTGTTTTTT.

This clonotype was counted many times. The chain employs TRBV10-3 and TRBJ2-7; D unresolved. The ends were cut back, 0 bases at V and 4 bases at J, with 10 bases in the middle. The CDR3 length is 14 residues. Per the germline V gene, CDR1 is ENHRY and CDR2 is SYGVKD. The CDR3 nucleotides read TGTGCCATCAGTGAGTCGGCCACCATGTACGAGCAGTACTTC. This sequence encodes CAISESATMYEQYF.

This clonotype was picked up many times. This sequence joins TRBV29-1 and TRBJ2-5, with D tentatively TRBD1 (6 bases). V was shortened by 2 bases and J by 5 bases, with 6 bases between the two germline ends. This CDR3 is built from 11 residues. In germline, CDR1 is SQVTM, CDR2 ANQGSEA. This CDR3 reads CSVEQGETQYF. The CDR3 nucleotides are TGCAGCGTTGAACAGGGGGAGACCCAGTACTTC.

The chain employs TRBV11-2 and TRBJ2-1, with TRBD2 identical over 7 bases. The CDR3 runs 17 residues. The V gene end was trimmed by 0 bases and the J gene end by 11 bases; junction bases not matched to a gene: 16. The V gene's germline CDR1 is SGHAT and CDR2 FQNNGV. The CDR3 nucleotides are TGTGCCAGCAGCTTAGATCAGCTTGGAGCGGGGCCCCGGAAGCAGTTCTTC. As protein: CASSLDQLGAGPRKQFF.

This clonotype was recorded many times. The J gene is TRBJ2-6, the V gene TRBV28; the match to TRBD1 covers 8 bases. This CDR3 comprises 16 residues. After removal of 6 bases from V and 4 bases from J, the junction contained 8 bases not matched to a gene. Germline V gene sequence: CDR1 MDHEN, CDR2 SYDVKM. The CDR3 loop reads CASRKTGESGANVLTF. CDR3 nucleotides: TGTGCCAGCAGAAAGACAGGGGAATCAGGGGCCAACGTCCTGACTTTC.

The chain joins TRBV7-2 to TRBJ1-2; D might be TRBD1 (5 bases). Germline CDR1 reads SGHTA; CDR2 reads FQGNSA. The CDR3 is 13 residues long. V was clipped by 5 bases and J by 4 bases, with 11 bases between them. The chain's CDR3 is CASSIGQLYGYTF. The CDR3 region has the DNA TGTGCCAGCAGCATCGGACAACTCTATGGCTACACCTTC.